The present T cell receptor (beta chain) was sequenced within a study of T-cell memory formation after mild COVID-19. Broader study findings: Day 15 to 85 contractors were CD4/CD8 balanced; later expanders leaned CD4+. Contracting clones localized mainly to CM and EM when CD4+ and mainly to EMRA when CD8+. Pre-infection memory already had some responding clones, implying cross-reactive memory joined.

5'RACE primed from the constant segment yielded TCR alpha and TCR beta cDNA libraries bearing sample barcodes and UMIs. TCRdb processed the 5' RACE reads anew with MiXCR; each CDR3 protein has one entry. The sample lists some 290,000 distinct CDR3 sequences, 15% to 20% seen once, with roughly 23% in the top ten. To note about this clonotype: No antigen is known for it.

Trimming took 6 bases from V and 4 from J; bases not matched to a gene: 9. The CDR3 contains 15 residues. Sequenced sample: PBMCs or a T cell subset sorted from them (not recorded which). The sequence was obtained from a man between 18 and 35 years old who had mild COVID-19 (a few samples of this study predate the infection). Cell type and time point are not known. The chain joins TRBV12-3 or TRBV12-4 to TRBJ2-7, with TRBD2 matching over 10 bases. DNA of the CDR3: TGTGCCAGCAGCCCAACTAGCGGGGCCGGTTACGAGCAGTACTTC. Translation gives CASSPTSGAGYEQYF.